This T cell receptor (beta chain) derives from a study of T cells after yellow fever vaccination. Via MiXCR, TCRdb re-called the 5' RACE reads, giving one row per CDR3 protein. The sample yields 350,000 or so distinct CDR3 sequences, roughly 8% seen once. Points from the study as a whole: Overall, a small share of clonotypes was seen in both CD4 and CD8 compartments. A large majority of primary-vaccination clones showed up again after the booster (about 97% CD4, 88% CD8).

Turning to this clonotype: Its antigen is as yet unknown.

Trimming cost V 7 bases and J 3 bases, with 10 bases left between them. This CDR3 contains 14 residues. Germline lookup yields CDR1 SGHTA and CDR2 FQGNSA. The source material was PBMCs, sampled more than 40 days after the first yellow fever vaccination. V is TRBV7-2 and J is TRBJ1-6; D may be TRBD1 (5 bases). The receptor comes from a man between 18 and 35 years old who received the YFV17D yellow fever vaccine. The CDR3 coding sequence is TGTGCCAGCACCCGGGACCTCTATAATTCACCCCTCCACTTT. Translating gives CASTRDLYNSPLHF.